These 7 T cell receptor beta chains share one sample of origin, sequenced in a study of T cells in Graves' hyperthyroidism and ophthalmopathy. RNA transcripts provided the source from which TCR beta CDR3 regions were amplified. First-round RT-PCR targeting the TCR CDR3 was performed with the HTBI primer set. TCRdb fed the multiplex PCR reads into MiXCR, producing one record per CDR3 protein. This table holds hundreds of thousands of distinct CDR3 sequences, around 38% found once. Sequenced material: blood. These receptors came from a man aged 18 to 30 with Graves' hyperthyroidism.

This chain uses TRBV29-1 with TRBJ2-3; 8 nucleotides agree with TRBD2. CDR3 length equals 13 residues. In germline, CDR1 is SQVTM, CDR2 ANQGSEA. V shed 3 bases, J shed 8 bases, and the junction held 7 bases outside the gene matches. Here the CDR3 reads CSVDISGEGTQYF. The CDR3 DNA reads as TGCAGCGTTGATATTAGCGGGGAAGGTACGCAGTATTTT.

Ten or more counts support this clonotype. The chain couples TRBV15 to TRBJ1-1, with D perhaps TRBD1 (5 bases). The length of the CDR3 is 15 residues. The V gene lost 5 bases and the J gene lost 0 bases, with 13 bases spanning the gap. Looked up from germline, CDR1 is LNHNV and CDR2 is YYDKDF (reference sequence). The CDR3 region is CATSGGGVVNTEAFF. The CDR3 DNA reads as TGTGCCACCAGCGGCGGGGGGGTGGTGAACACTGAAGCTTTCTTT.

Comments on this clonotype: One end of the junction is discordant with germline, which a read error may explain. CDR3 sequence reads: CAISKSRQGYTEAFF. The CDR3 DNA reads TGTGCCATCAGTAAGTCGAGACAGGGATACACTGAAGCTTTCTTT. The genes are TRBV10-3 and TRBJ1-1, with 7 bases lining up with TRBD1. Germline V lookup: CDR1 ENHRY, CDR2 SYGVKD. There are 15 residues in the CDR3.

Only a few counts were recorded for this clonotype. The rearrangement uses TRBV4-2 and TRBJ2-7, with 7 bases lining up with TRBD2. CDR3 length equals 15 residues. In germline, CDR1 is LGHNA, CDR2 YNFKEQ. After removal of 4 bases from V and 0 bases from J, the junction contained 6 bases not matched to a gene. The CDR3 bases are TGTGCCAGCAGCCCAGCGGGGACCGACTCCTACGAGCAGTACTTC. Translated: CASSPAGTDSYEQYF.

In this sample, this clonotype turned up many times. A junction boundary mismatches the germline segment, possibly from a read error. The chain has TRBV6-5 and TRBJ1-1; no clear D gene. The germline V gene has CDR1 MNHEY and CDR2 SVGAGI. The CDR3 is 13 residues long. CDR3 loop: CASSYSQNTEAFF. In DNA form, the CDR3 reads TGTGCTAGCAGTTACAGTCAGAACACTGAAGCTTTCTTT.

For this clonotype: Mismatch with germline at one junction end may stem from a read error. The gene calls are TRBV10-2 and TRBJ2-7; D might be TRBD2 (6 bases). Germline assignment: CDR1 WSHSY and CDR2 SAAADI. CDR3 size: 15 residues. CDR3 residues: CASSPNPTSSYEQYF. In DNA form, the CDR3 reads TGTGCCAGCAGCCCGAACCCGACTAGCTCCTACGAGCAGTACTTC.

This clonotype was recorded many times. This chain uses TRBV7-9 with TRBJ2-2; D not certain. Trimming left V 1 base short and J 5 bases short, with 8 bases between. CDR1 is SEHNR and CDR2 is FQNEAQ in the germline V gene (reference sequence). The CDR3 is 14 amino acids. The CDR3 sequence: CASSLGRWTGELFF. The CDR3 coding sequence is TGTGCCAGCAGCTTAGGACGGTGGACCGGGGAGCTGTTTTTT.